This T cell receptor beta chain was sequenced during a study of T cells in tuberculosis. Regarding the study as a whole: A GMM-specific repertoire classifier reached approximately 84% accuracy, AUROC under 0.95. Active tuberculosis alpha repertoires lay closer to GMM-specific TCRs than controls'.

Data came from immunoSEQ multiplex PCR; TCRdb stores just in-frame clones and leaves some out. The table has 40,000 to 45,000 clones, roughly 94% seen once. Concerning this clone: Its antigen is as yet unknown.

This CDR3 contains 15 residues. Trimming removed 5 bases at V and 8 bases at J, with 19 bases between. Looked up from germline, CDR1 is LGHNA and CDR2 is YSLEER. Tuberculin skin test and IGRA determined adolescents' latent tuberculosis status at entry. Input material: PBMCs. The sequence was obtained from a donor aged 10-29 years with latent tuberculosis or without tuberculosis infection. Some clones in this sample may be carry-over from other donors' samples. The chain links TRBV4-3 to TRBJ2-1; possible D gene TRBD2, 6 bases. The CDR3, as DNA: TGCGCCAGCAGCTTCGGACTATTTCTGCGTGATGAGCAGTTCTTC. Residues: CASSFGLFLRDEQFF.